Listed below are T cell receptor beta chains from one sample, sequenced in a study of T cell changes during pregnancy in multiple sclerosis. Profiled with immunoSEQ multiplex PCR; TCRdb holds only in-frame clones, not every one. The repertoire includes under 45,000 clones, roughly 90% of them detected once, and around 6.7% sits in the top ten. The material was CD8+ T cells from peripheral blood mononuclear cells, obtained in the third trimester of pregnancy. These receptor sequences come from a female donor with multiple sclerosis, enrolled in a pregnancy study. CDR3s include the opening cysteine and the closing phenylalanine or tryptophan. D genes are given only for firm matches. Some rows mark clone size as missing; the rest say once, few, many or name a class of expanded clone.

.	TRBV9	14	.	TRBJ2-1	TGTGCCAGCAGCGTCGTGATACAGGGAAATGAGCAGTTCTTC	CASSVVIQGNEQFF
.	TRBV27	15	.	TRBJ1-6	TGTGCCAGCAAGTACACCAGCTCCTATAATTCACCCCTCCACTTT	CASKYTSSYNSPLHF
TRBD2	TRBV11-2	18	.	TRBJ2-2	TGTGCCAGCACCGGTCCCGGGACTAGCGGGAGAAGGATCGGGGAGCTGTTTTTT	CASTGPGTSGRRIGELFF
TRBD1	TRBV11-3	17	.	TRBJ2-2	TGTGCCAGCAGCTTAGGAGCTGGGACAGGGTACGCCGGGGAGCTGTTTTTT	CASSLGAGTGYAGELFF
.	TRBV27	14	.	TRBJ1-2	TGTGCCAGCAGTCCCCCCGACAGTTACTATGGCTACACCTTC	CASSPPDSYYGYTF
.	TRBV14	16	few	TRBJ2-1	TGTGCCAGCAGCCAAGAGACAGGCGACTCCTACAATGAGCAGTTCTTC	CASSQETGDSYNEQFF
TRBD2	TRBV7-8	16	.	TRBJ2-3	TGTGCCAGCAGCCCCGACCCAGCGGGAAAGGCAGATACGCAGTATTTT	CASSPDPAGKADTQYF
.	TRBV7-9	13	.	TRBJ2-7	TGTGCCAGCAGGGGGGCGACGTCCTACGAGCAGTACTTC	CASRGATSYEQYF
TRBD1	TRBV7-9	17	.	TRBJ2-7	TGTGCCACCACCCCTCCAGGGGACAGGGGTTTGAGTTACGAGCAGTACTTC	CATTPPGDRGLSYEQYF
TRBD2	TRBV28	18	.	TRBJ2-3	TGTGCCAGCAGTTCCCCAAACTCTCTAGCGGGAATGGCAGATACGCAGTATTTT	CASSSPNSLAGMADTQYF
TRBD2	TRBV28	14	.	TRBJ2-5	TGTGCCAGCAGTTTAGTTGGGACTAGTGAGACCCAGTACTTC	CASSLVGTSETQYF
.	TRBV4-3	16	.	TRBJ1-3	TGCGCCAGCAGCCAAGGAGGGGGGGCGTCTGGAAACACCATATATTTT	CASSQGGGASGNTIYF
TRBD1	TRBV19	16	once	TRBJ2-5	TGTGCCAGTAGTATATCGGCAGGGGGCTTGAGGGAGACCCAGTACTTC	CASSISAGGLRETQYF
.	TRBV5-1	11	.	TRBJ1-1	TGCGCCAGCAGCTTGGGAGGGGGTCTTTTCTTT	CASSLGGGLFF
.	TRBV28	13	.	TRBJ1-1	TGTGCCAGCAGATGGTCCACGTCCAGTGAAGCTTTCTTT	CASRWSTSSEAFF
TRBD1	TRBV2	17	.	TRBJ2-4	TGTGCCAGCAGTGAAGTTGGGGGACAGGGGGCCAAAAACATTCAGTACTTC	CASSEVGGQGAKNIQYF
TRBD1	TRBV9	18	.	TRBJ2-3	TGTGCCAGCAGCGTAGATCGGGGGGGGACAGGGGTCACAGATACGCAGTATTTT	CASSVDRGGTGVTDTQYF
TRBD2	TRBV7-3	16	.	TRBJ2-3	TGTGCCAGCAGCCTCGGACTAGCGGGTGTTGGAGATACGCAGTATTTT	CASSLGLAGVGDTQYF
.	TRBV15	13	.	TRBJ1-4	TGTGCCACCAGCAGAATAGATTACGAAAAACTGTTTTTT	CATSRIDYEKLFF
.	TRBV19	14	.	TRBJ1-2	TGTGCCAGTAGTATAGATCAGGGGCAGACTGGCTACACCTTC	CASSIDQGQTGYTF
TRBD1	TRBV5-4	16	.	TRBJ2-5	TGTGCCAGCAGCTCCGGGACAGGGGGATTAGAAGAGACCCAGTACTTC	CASSSGTGGLEETQYF
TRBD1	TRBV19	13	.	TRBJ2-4	TGTGCCAGTAGTACCTATGACGAGGGGGCACCGTACTTC	CASSTYDEGAPYF
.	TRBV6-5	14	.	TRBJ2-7	TGTGCCAGCAGTTCGGAGGGACAGCCCTACGAGCAGTACTTC	CASSSEGQPYEQYF
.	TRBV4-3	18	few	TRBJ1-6	TGCGCCAGCAGCCAAGTAGTCGGTGGCGGGGAAAGTGGATCACCCCTCCACTTT	CASSQVVGGGESGSPLHF
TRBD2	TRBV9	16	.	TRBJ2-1	TGTGCCAGCAGCGTAGGGTCCGGGACTAGCGGAAATGAGCAGTTCTTC	CASSVGSGTSGNEQFF
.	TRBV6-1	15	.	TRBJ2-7	TGTGCCAGCAAGGGGTCGCGGGGCAATCCCTACGAGCAGTACTTC	CASKGSRGNPYEQYF
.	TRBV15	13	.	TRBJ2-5	TGTGCCACCAGCAACCAACGAGCGGAGACCCAGTACTTC	CATSNQRAETQYF
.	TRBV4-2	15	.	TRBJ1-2	TGTGCCAGCAGCCAAGAAACCAGGGAAATCTATGGCTACACCTTC	CASSQETREIYGYTF
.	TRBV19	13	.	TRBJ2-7	TGTGCCAGTAGTCCGGGAGAGCTCTACGAGCAGTACTTC	CASSPGELYEQYF
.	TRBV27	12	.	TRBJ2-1	TGTGCCAGCAGTCCCGCGTACAATGAGCAGTTCTTC	CASSPAYNEQFF
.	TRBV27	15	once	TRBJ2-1	TGTGCCAGCAGTTTGTTACAAGAAATCCCCAATGAGCAGTTCTTC	CASSLLQEIPNEQFF
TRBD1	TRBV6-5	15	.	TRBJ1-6	TGTGCCAGCAGATATGGGACAGGAGGAAATTCACCCCTCCACTTT	CASRYGTGGNSPLHF
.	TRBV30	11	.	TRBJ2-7	TGTGCCTGGAGTGTTAACTACGAGCAGTACTTC	CAWSVNYEQYF
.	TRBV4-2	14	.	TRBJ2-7	TGTGCCAGCAGCCAAGATCCCAGGGTTGGTGAGCAGTACTTC	CASSQDPRVGEQYF
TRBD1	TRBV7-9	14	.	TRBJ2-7	TGTGCCAGCAGCTTTTTGGGACAGGGCTACGAGCAGTACTTC	CASSFLGQGYEQYF
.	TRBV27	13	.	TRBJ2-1	TGTGCCACCAGGCAGGGGCCCTACAATGAGCAGTTCTTC	CATRQGPYNEQFF
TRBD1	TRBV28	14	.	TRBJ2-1	TGTGCCAGCAGTTCCTGGACAGGGAGGAATGAGCAGTTCTTC	CASSSWTGRNEQFF
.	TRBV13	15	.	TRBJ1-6	TGTGCCAGCAGCTTAAATACGGGATATAATTCACCCCTCCACTTT	CASSLNTGYNSPLHF
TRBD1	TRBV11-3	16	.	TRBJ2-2	TGTGCCAGCAGCCATCCCGGGACAGGGGGCACCGGGGAGCTGTTTTTT	CASSHPGTGGTGELFF
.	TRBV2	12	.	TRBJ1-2	TGTGCCAGCGAATGGGGACAAGAAGGCTACACCTTC	CASEWGQEGYTF
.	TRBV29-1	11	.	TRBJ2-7	TGCAGCGCCCGGGTGGACTACGAGCAGTACTTC	CSARVDYEQYF
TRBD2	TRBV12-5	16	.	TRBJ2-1	TGTGCTAGTGGTTTGGCGACTAGCGGGAGAGGGAATGAGCAGTTCTTC	CASGLATSGRGNEQFF
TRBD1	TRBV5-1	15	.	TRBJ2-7	TGCGCCAGCAGCGCGGGACAGGGGGCACTCTACGAGCAGTACTTC	CASSAGQGALYEQYF
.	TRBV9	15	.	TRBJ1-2	TGTGCCAGCAGCGTAACCCAGGTTGCTAACTATGGCTACACCTTC	CASSVTQVANYGYTF
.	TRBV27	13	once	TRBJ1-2	TGTGCCAGCAGTTCCTTCAGGGCATATGGCTACACCTTC	CASSSFRAYGYTF
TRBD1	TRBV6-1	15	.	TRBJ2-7	TGTGCCAGCATCGTGGGGACAGGATCCTCCTACGAGCAGTACTTC	CASIVGTGSSYEQYF
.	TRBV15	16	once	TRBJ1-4	TGTGCCACCAGCACGGGACTTTTAAGCGGAAATGAAAAACTGTTTTTT	CATSTGLLSGNEKLFF
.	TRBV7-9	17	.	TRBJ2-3	TGTGCCAGCAGCTCTGGTGCGGAATCGCCTAGCACAGATACGCAGTATTTT	CASSSGAESPSTDTQYF
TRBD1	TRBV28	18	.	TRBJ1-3	TGTGCCAGCAGTCTGCTCCCCGGACAGGGAAGAGCAGGAAACACCATATATTTT	CASSLLPGQGRAGNTIYF
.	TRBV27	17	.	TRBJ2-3	TGTGCCAGCAGTTCCGGCGCAGGGATCTCGTACACAGATACGCAGTATTTT	CASSSGAGISYTDTQYF
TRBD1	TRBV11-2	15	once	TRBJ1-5	TGTGCCAGCAGCTTAGGGGGACAGGGCGATCAGCCCCAGCATTTT	CASSLGGQGDQPQHF
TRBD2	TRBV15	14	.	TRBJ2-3	TGTGCCACTAAAACTAGCGGGATCACAGATACGCAGTATTTT	CATKTSGITDTQYF
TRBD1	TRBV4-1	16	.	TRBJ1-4	TGCGCCAGCAGCCGAGAAGACAGGGGGAGAGGGGAAAAACTGTTTTTT	CASSREDRGRGEKLFF
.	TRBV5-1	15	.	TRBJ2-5	TGCGCCAGCAGCTTTTCTAGCGCCCTTAGGGAGACCCAGTACTTC	CASSFSSALRETQYF
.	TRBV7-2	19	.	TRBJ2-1	TGTGCCAGCAGCTTGACGGCTGTTATTTCTCCCGGGATCACAGATGAGCAGTTCTTC	CASSLTAVISPGITDEQFF